This T cell receptor (beta chain) is from a study of shared clonotypes between healthy human individuals. Notes on the study in general: Owing to a small donor count, the genetic and exposure-history diversity represented was limited. Blood was the only sampled material, and tissue repertoires likely differ.

Scientists sequenced DNA from unsorted PBMC on ten immunoSEQ deep assay plates. This table comes from immunoSEQ multiplex PCR, and its TCRdb copy is limited to in-frame clones, with some not included. The sample contains 450,000 to 550,000 clones, 79% of which appear only once. With 0 bases removed from V and 8 bases from J, the gap between germline ends came to 10 bases. The germline V gene has CDR1 LGHNT and CDR2 FRNRAP. CDR3 length equals 13 residues. Remarks on this clone: The antigen remains unidentified.

Genomic DNA, for the unsorted samples, came from tens of millions of PBMCs. The sequence was obtained from a woman aged 40 to 50 in good health. Some clones in this sample may be carry-over from other donors' samples. This sequence joins TRBV12-5 and TRBJ1-2; D gene ambiguous. Material for sequencing was PBMCs. The CDR3 loop is CASGLVPSGGYTF. The CDR3 bases are TGTGCTAGTGGTTTGGTACCTTCGGGGGGCTACACCTTC.